Listed below are T cell receptor beta chains from one sample, sequenced in a study of OX40 agonist ivuxolimab in advanced cancers. TCRdb's table, derived via immunoSEQ multiplex PCR, lists solely in-frame clones and lacks some. The data show 55,000 to 65,000 clones, with around 93% seen just once and around 25% held by the top ten. Here the sequenced sample was CD4+ or CD8+ T cells sorted from blood, taken in a trial of the OX40 agonist ivuxolimab. The receptor source for this set is an adult with an advanced solid tumor such as melanoma, head and neck, liver or kidney cancer. The CDR3 runs from the conserved cysteine through the conserved F or W. A D gene is named only where the DNA matches it firmly.

d_call,j_call,v_call,cdr3_aa
-,TRBJ1-2,TRBV30,CAWTRGGGYTF
TRBD1,TRBJ1-4,TRBV25-1,CASIGWGQGNEKLFF
-,TRBJ1-5,TRBV27,CASSLLSNQPQHF
-,TRBJ1-1,TRBV28,CASSLLGVSQGSFF
-,TRBJ2-3,TRBV7-9,CASSSDTTDTQYF
TRBD1,TRBJ2-3,TRBV6-5,CASSYLRGLGDTQYF
-,TRBJ2-1,TRBV27,CASGLGLYNEQFF
TRBD2,TRBJ2-1,TRBV6-1,CASRTSGRGEQFF
-,TRBJ1-2,TRBV12-5,CASGFSGGLNDGYTF
-,TRBJ2-7,TRBV6-5,CASGGGPYEQYF
TRBD1,TRBJ2-7,TRBV27,CASSLRTGHYEQYF
-,TRBJ2-7,TRBV5-4,CASSLLGEQYF
-,TRBJ2-5,TRBV7-2,CASSTTPAGGTQYF
-,TRBJ1-3,TRBV5-6,CASSFGNTIYF
-,TRBJ2-3,TRBV5-4,CASSLDGTDTQYF
-,TRBJ2-1,TRBV10-3,CAIRGHTTPYNEQFF
-,TRBJ2-1,TRBV4-3,CASSQLGTEQFF
-,TRBJ1-2,TRBV6-6,CASSQSHIFDGYTF
-,TRBJ1-5,TRBV6-1,CASTPGRVSNQPQHF